The 26 T cell receptor beta chains below all came from one sample that was sequenced in a study of T cells after yellow fever vaccination. TCRdb reanalysed the 5' RACE reads using MiXCR and keeps one entry per CDR3 protein. The sample records roughly 330,000 distinct CDR3 sequences, about 6.9% being singletons. Sequenced here: PBMCs, sampled more than 35 days after the first yellow fever vaccination. Every receptor here comes from a man aged 18 to 35 who received the YFV17D yellow fever vaccine.

The chain carries TRBV5-1 and TRBJ2-3, with 9 bases fitting TRBD2. Germline V gene lookup returns CDR1 SGHRS and CDR2 YFSETQ. There are 15 residues in the CDR3. With V trimmed by 0 bases and J by 14 bases, 13 bases remained unmatched. The CDR3 region is CASSLGSGGPSVAYF. The CDR3 nucleotides read TGCGCCAGCAGCTTGGGTAGCGGGGGCCCCTCTGTGGCGTATTTT.

In nucleotides, the CDR3 is TGTGCCAGCAGCCAAGCCGGACAGGCTGCGTGGAAACTGTTTTTT. As protein: CASSQAGQAAWKLFF. The chain is built from TRBV3-1 and TRBJ1-4; TRBD1 agrees at 7 bases. V was pared by 1 base and J by 11 bases, with 10 bases of the junction left unmatched. Looked up from germline, CDR1 is LGHDT and CDR2 is YNNKEL (reference sequence). This CDR3 is built from 15 residues.

This clonotype has a count of ten or more. Here the CDR3 reads CASSFPDSPAQYF. In DNA form, the CDR3 reads TGCGCCAGCAGCTTCCCGGACAGCCCAGCGCAGTACTTC. The chain is built from TRBV5-1 and TRBJ2-7, with D possibly TRBD1 on 6 matching bases. Germline V gene data show CDR1 as SGHRS and CDR2 as YFSETQ. V lost 2 bases, J lost 9 bases, and 15 bases lay in between. The CDR3 extends over 13 amino acids.

J is TRBJ2-1 and V is TRBV4-1, with unresolved D. Germline CDR1 MGHRA, CDR2 YSYEKL. The CDR3 runs 18 residues. Trimming removed 0 bases at V and 7 bases at J, with 22 bases between. CDR3 sequence: CASSQEQTPLLRRNEQFF. The CDR3 DNA reads TGCGCCAGCAGCCAAGAGCAGACTCCCCTACTCAGGAGAAATGAGCAGTTCTTC.

This clonotype was recorded a few times. The chain links TRBV4-2 to TRBJ2-1; a possible D gene is TRBD1 (5 bases). V was cut by 0 bases and J by 4 bases, with 13 bases left in between. The V gene's germline CDR1 is LGHNA and CDR2 YNFKEQ. The length of the CDR3 is 16 residues. The DNA for the CDR3 is TGTGCCAGCAGCCAAGATGGTCAGGGAACATACAATGAGCAGTTCTTC. It encodes CASSQDGQGTYNEQFF.

This clonotype occurred many times. The rearrangement joins TRBV7-9 to TRBJ2-7, with D unclear. Trimming took off 5 bases at V and 5 bases at J, with 10 bases between the two ends. The CDR3 extends over 12 amino acids. The V gene's germline CDR1 is SEHNR and CDR2 FQNEAQ (reference sequence). The DNA of the CDR3 is TGTGCCAGCAGCCCCCGTCCCCACGAGCAGTACTTC. The encoded protein is CASSPRPHEQYF.

This clonotype occurred many times. The rearrangement uses TRBV2 and TRBJ2-2; 8 bases are shared with TRBD2. The V gene end was trimmed by 11 bases and the J gene end by 5 bases; junction bases not matched to a gene: 13. The length of the CDR3 is 15 residues. Germline CDR1 is SNHLY and CDR2 is FYNNEI. The CDR3 sequence: CACSGGGGMTGELFF. The DNA for the CDR3 is TGTGCCTGCTCGGGAGGGGGAGGTATGACCGGGGAGCTGTTTTTT.

The chain uses TRBV6-5 and TRBJ1-2, with 7 bases identical to TRBD1. CDR3 size: 16 residues. V trimming: 1 base; J trimming: 5 bases; junction bases outside the gene matches: 10. The germline V gene encodes CDR1 MNHEY and CDR2 SVGAGI. The CDR3 loop is CASSYYGQAGAYGYTF. As DNA, the CDR3 is TGTGCCAGCAGTTACTACGGACAGGCCGGCGCATATGGCTACACCTTC.

There are many counts of this clonotype. The chain uses TRBV12-3 or TRBV12-4 and TRBJ1-1; no reliable D call. The CDR3 covers 13 residues. V was trimmed by 6 bases and J by 4 bases, leaving 12 bases between them. The CDR3 DNA is TGTGCCAGCAGCCGTGGGTGGGGCACTGAAGCTTTCTTT. Its protein product is CASSRGWGTEAFF.

This clonotype was observed a few times. The chain is built from TRBV12-3 or TRBV12-4 and TRBJ2-1, with 8 nucleotides matching TRBD2. The junction had 7 bases not matched to a gene; V was cut back by 3 bases and J by 9 bases. The CDR3 contains 14 residues. The CDR3 spells CASSFSAGEGEQFF. Here the CDR3 DNA reads TGTGCCAGCAGTTTCTCAGCGGGGGAGGGTGAGCAGTTCTTC.

This clonotype was picked up many times. The conserved phenylalanine or tryptophan normally closing the CDR3 is absent here, so this likely arose from a read error. The DNA is omitted, as the CDR3 cannot be located on it reliably, and the CDR3 follows TCRdb's listing. CDR3 residues: CASSLETLSG. J is TRBJ2-4 and V is TRBV5-1; the tabulated D call, TRBD1, remains unverified against the DNA. The CDR3 spans 10 residues, counting both ends. The germline CDR1 and CDR2 sequences are SGHRS and YFSETQ.

This sequence joins TRBV2 and TRBJ2-1, with TRBD2 matching over 11 bases. CDR1 and CDR2 (germline): SNHLY, FYNNEI. CDR3 length equals 20 residues. V shed 7 bases, J shed 2 bases, and the junction held 19 bases outside the gene matches. The CDR3 DNA follows: TGTGCCAGCATGACCTCTCTAGCGGGGGGCGAACGGTTCGCCTACAATGAGCAGTTCTTC. The encoded protein is CASMTSLAGGERFAYNEQFF.

This clonotype appeared a few times. This rearrangement joins TRBV6-2 or TRBV6-3 to TRBJ1-2; 7 positions agree with TRBD1. Unmatched junction bases numbered 15, after V lost 4 bases and J lost 4 bases. Germline loops: CDR1 MNHEY, CDR2 SVGEGT. The CDR3 sequence is 17 residues long. CDR3 in amino acids: CASSWHIGQAKIYGYTF. The CDR3 DNA sequence: TGTGCCAGCAGTTGGCATATCGGACAGGCCAAAATCTATGGCTACACCTTC.

This clonotype was counted only a few times. The chain joins TRBV18 to TRBJ2-3; D tentatively fits TRBD1 or TRBD2 (5 bases each). Germline V gene data show CDR1 as KGHSH and CDR2 as LQKENI. The CDR3 length is 13 residues. The ends were cut back, 8 bases at V and 6 bases at J, with 15 bases in the middle. The CDR3 coding sequence is TGTGCCAGCGTCTGGCCCGAGGGGGATACGCAGTATTTT. Its protein product is CASVWPEGDTQYF.

This clonotype was counted at least ten times. The CDR3 DNA reads TGTGCCAGCAGTGAATGGGGACCGGCCTATGGCTACACCTTC. This sequence encodes CASSEWGPAYGYTF. The chain has TRBV2 and TRBJ1-2; tentatively, D is TRBD1 (5 bases). The CDR3 sequence is 14 residues long. CDR1 and CDR2 (germline): SNHLY, FYNNEI. Trimming shortened V by 2 bases and J by 4 bases, and 11 bases separated the two germline ends.

In this sample, this clonotype turned up many times. V is TRBV19 and J is TRBJ2-2, with D hard to call. The germline V and J ends were trimmed by 4 bases and 2 bases, with 17 bases remaining between them. Germline lookup yields CDR1 LNHDA and CDR2 SQIVND (reference sequence). The CDR3 has 17 amino acids. In nucleotides, the CDR3 is TGTGCCAGTAGTAGAAGACCGGTCGCATCAAACACCGGGGAGCTGTTTTTT. Its protein is CASSRRPVASNTGELFF.

The CDR3 DNA reads TGTGCCAGCAGCGTACACCGGACAGATACGCAGTATTTT. Residues: CASSVHRTDTQYF. This chain links TRBV9 with TRBJ2-3; D not certain. V lost 1 base, J lost 3 bases, and 6 bases lay in between. Germline lookup yields CDR1 SGDLS and CDR2 YYNGEE. This CDR3 region has 13 residues.

The CDR3 nucleotides are TGCGCCAGCAGCCAAGACGTTCGGCAAAGGGAAGAGACCCAGTACTTC. This translates into CASSQDVRQREETQYF. This chain connects TRBV4-1 to TRBJ2-5; D uncertain. CDR3 length: 16 amino acids. V lost 0 bases and J lost 3, with 14 bases in between. CDR1 is MGHRA and CDR2 is YSYEKL in the germline V gene.

This clonotype was seen many times. The genes are TRBV4-2 and TRBJ2-5; 8 bases line up with TRBD2. V gave up 0 bases and J gave up 4 bases; unmatched junction bases: 7. The CDR3 consists of 16 residues. Germline V gene lookup returns CDR1 LGHNA and CDR2 YNFKEQ. CDR3 coding DNA: TGTGCCAGCAGCCAAGACCCAACGGGGGGGCGAGAGACCCAGTACTTC. This codes for CASSQDPTGGRETQYF.

The chain joins TRBV20-1 to TRBJ2-7; D is tentatively TRBD1 or TRBD2 (5 bases each). The germline V gene has CDR1 DFQATT and CDR2 SNEGSKA (reference sequence). Trimming left V 1 base short and J 7 bases short, with 17 bases between. This CDR3 is built from 14 residues. In nucleotides, the CDR3 is TGCAGTGCTAGAGGAGGGGCTGACTTGGGGGAGCAGTACGTC. It codes for CSARGGADLGEQYV.

This clonotype was observed a few times. The CDR3 here is CASSFSRIDEQYF. The CDR3 bases are TGTGCCAGCAGTTTTAGCCGTATCGACGAGCAGTACTTC. The rearrangement uses TRBV27 and TRBJ2-7; D is unresolved. The CDR3 covers 13 residues. Germline values: CDR1 MNHEY, CDR2 SMNVEV (reference sequence). V gave up 3 bases and J gave up 5 bases, with 11 bases separating them.

This clonotype was seen a few times. The rearrangement links TRBV7-8 to TRBJ2-1; TRBD2 aligns across 10 bases. V shed 1 base, J shed 6 bases, and the junction held 3 bases outside the gene matches. The V gene's germline CDR1 is SGHVS and CDR2 FQNEAQ. The CDR3 spans 15 residues. The CDR3 DNA is TGTGCCAGCAGCTTAGTCGGACTAGCGGCCAATGAGCAGTTCTTC. Its translation: CASSLVGLAANEQFF. The entire variable domain, with the rest obtained from reference TRBV7-8 and TRBJ2-1, is as follows: GAGVSQSPRYKVAKRGQDVALRCDPISGHVSLFWYQQALGQGPEFLTYFQNEAQLDKSGLPSDRFFAERPEGSVSTLKIQRTQQEDSAVYLCASSLVGLAANEQFFGPGTRLTVL.

The CDR3 spells CATRPRGTGDPYNEQFF. As DNA, the CDR3 is TGTGCCACCAGACCGAGGGGAACAGGGGACCCCTACAATGAGCAGTTCTTC. This sequence joins TRBV12-3 or TRBV12-4 and TRBJ2-1, with TRBD1 matching 7 bases. J was trimmed by 2 bases and V by 10 bases; bases with no gene match: 17. The CDR3 sequence is 17 residues long.

The chain links TRBV18 to TRBJ2-7, with a weak D call TRBD1 (6 bases). This CDR3 is built from 16 residues. Germline lookup yields CDR1 KGHSH and CDR2 LQKENI. V dropped 3 bases and J dropped 0 bases, with 15 bases sitting between them. This CDR3 is CASSPSQTGSSYEQYF. CDR3 bases: TGTGCCAGCTCACCCTCCCAGACAGGATCCTCCTACGAGCAGTACTTC.

This clonotype was detected a few times. This chain uses TRBV20-1 with TRBJ1-5, with a weak D call TRBD1 (5 bases). CDR1 is DFQATT, CDR2 SNEGSKA, per germline (reference sequence). The length of the CDR3 is 14 residues. Trimming removed 4 bases at V and 1 base at J, with 11 bases between. The DNA for the CDR3 is TGCAGTGCTACCTCGGGGGGGAGCAATCAGCCCCAGCATTTT. It codes for CSATSGGSNQPQHF.

This clonotype was detected only a few times. The rearrangement joins TRBV29-1 to TRBJ2-7; a possible D gene is TRBD1 (6 bases). CDR3 length: 14 residues. V lost 2 bases, J lost 5 bases, and 16 bases lay in between. Germline V gene data show CDR1 as SQVTM and CDR2 as ANQGSEA. The CDR3 is CSVEKQGSRNEQYF. For the CDR3, the DNA is TGCAGCGTTGAAAAACAGGGAAGCCGGAACGAGCAGTACTTC.